A single sample gave rise to the 13 T cell receptor beta chains below, sequenced in a study of T cell responses to AZD1222 COVID-19 vaccine (dated by TCRdb to the early 2020s). The library was produced with the immunoSEQ multiplex PCR assay. Held by TCRdb, this immuneACCESS table contains in-frame sequences only and omits some clones. Under half of the omission traces to an unresolved V gene where checked; the cause of the rest is unknown. Recorded for this sample are just over 90,000 clones; over 75% of them occurred a single time. About 2.7% of the sample is held by the ten biggest clonotypes. The sample's time point, from its label and the paper: about 28 days (+/-7) after the second vaccine dose. The sample consisted of peripheral blood, taken 28 days after the second AZD1222 dose. These receptors were collected from an adult who received the AZD1222 COVID-19 vaccine.

The V gene is TRBV4-3, the J gene TRBJ1-2, with TRBD1 as a possible D gene (5 bases). This CDR3 has 19 residues. V was trimmed by 0 bases and J by 8 bases, leaving 28 bases between them. Per germline, CDR1 LGHNA and CDR2 YSLEER. The CDR3 spells CASSQDIRDWVPPPAGYTF. The CDR3 DNA reads TGCGCCAGCAGCCAAGATATACGGGACTGGGTCCCCCCCCCTGCCGGCTACACCTTC.

The rearrangement links TRBV11-2 to TRBJ2-2; no clear D. There are 16 residues in the CDR3. The V gene's germline CDR1 is SGHAT and CDR2 FQNNGV. V lost 5 bases and J 7 bases, leaving 20 bases between the germline ends. The CDR3 DNA sequence: TGTGCCAGCAGCCACGCATGGCGCCCCGCCAACGGGGAGCTGTTTTTT. Translated: CASSHAWRPANGELFF.

The chain combines TRBV28 with TRBJ2-1; D gene uncertain. The CDR3 consists of 15 residues. Germline-derived CDR1 and CDR2 are MDHEN and SYDVKM. The ends were cut back, 2 bases at V and 2 bases at J, with 10 bases in the middle. The CDR3: CASSLLGRPYNEQFF. Written as DNA, the CDR3 is TGTGCCAGCAGTTTACTAGGCAGACCCTACAATGAGCAGTTCTTC.

The chain is built from TRBV19 and TRBJ2-3; D ambiguous. The V end was cut by 6 bases, the J end by 1 base, with 8 bases between. CDR3 length: 13 residues. Germline loops: CDR1 LNHDA, CDR2 SQIVND (reference sequence). CDR3 protein: CASSPWGTDTQYF. CDR3 bases: TGTGCCAGTAGCCCGTGGGGCACAGATACGCAGTATTTT.

This chain connects TRBV7-8 to TRBJ1-2; maybe TRBD1 (6 bases). V gave up 3 bases and J gave up 8 bases, with 10 bases separating them. This CDR3 spans 12 amino acids. Germline V gives CDR1 SGHVS, CDR2 FQNEAQ. DNA for the CDR3: TGTGCCAGCAGCTTCAGGGGTGGGGGCTACACCTTC. Residues: CASSFRGGGYTF.

This rearrangement joins TRBV6-6 to TRBJ1-2, with D maybe TRBD1 (5 bases). Trimming pared 6 bases from V and 1 base from J, leaving 18 bases between. The CDR3 runs to 16 residues. Germline V gene lookup returns CDR1 MNHNY and CDR2 SVGAGI (reference sequence). The CDR3 DNA follows: TGTGCCAGCAGCTCTGCCAAGGACACTCATAACTATGGCTACACCTTC. Translated, it gives CASSSAKDTHNYGYTF.

The V call is TRBV19, the J call TRBJ1-3, with 7 positions matching TRBD1. V shed 3 bases, J shed 0 bases, and the junction held 5 bases outside the gene matches. The CDR3 has 16 residues. Germline-derived CDR1 and CDR2 are LNHDA and SQIVND (reference sequence). CDR3 coding DNA: TGTGCCAGTAGTATCCTACAGGGGAGCTCTGGAAACACCATATATTTT. Translated, it gives CASSILQGSSGNTIYF.

The J gene is TRBJ1-2, the V gene TRBV27; tentatively, D is TRBD1 (5 bases). This CDR3 has 13 residues. With 5 bases removed from V and 3 bases from J, the gap between germline ends came to 10 bases. Germline assignment: CDR1 MNHEY and CDR2 SMNVEV (reference sequence). CDR3 bases: TGTGCCAGCAGTCCTTCGGGGGACTATGGCTACACCTTC. Its protein is CASSPSGDYGYTF.

The chain combines TRBV19 with TRBJ2-1; TRBD2 matches at 9 bases. CDR3 length equals 19 residues. Germline-derived CDR1 and CDR2 are LNHDA and SQIVND (reference sequence). Trimming at V came to 7 bases and at J to 8 bases, leaving 24 bases not matched to a gene. This chain's CDR3 is CASTSRGAGALAGVDEQFF. The DNA of the CDR3 is TGTGCCAGTACCTCCAGAGGGGCAGGGGCATTAGCGGGAGTTGATGAGCAGTTCTTC.

This clone was seen only once. This chain connects TRBV4-2 to TRBJ2-3, with 11 bases lining up with TRBD2. V trimming: 1 base; J trimming: 0 bases; junction bases outside the gene matches: 3. Germline V gives CDR1 LGHNA, CDR2 YNFKEQ. This CDR3 has 17 amino acids. The CDR3 is CASSQATSGASTDTQYF. The CDR3 DNA follows: TGTGCCAGCAGCCAAGCGACTAGCGGGGCGAGCACAGATACGCAGTATTTT.

J is TRBJ1-2 and V is TRBV6-5; D is unresolved. The V end was cut by 5 bases, the J end by 0 bases, with 13 bases between. Germline loops: CDR1 MNHEY, CDR2 SVGAGI. The CDR3 is 15 amino acids. CDR3 nucleotides: TGTGCCAGCAGTAAGGCCACAGCAGCTAACTATGGCTACACCTTC. Translated, it gives CASSKATAANYGYTF.

The rearrangement joins TRBV2 to TRBJ1-2; D may be TRBD1 (5 bases). Germline CDR1 SNHLY, CDR2 FYNNEI. The CDR3 consists of 14 residues. With 5 bases removed from V and 9 bases from J, the gap between germline ends came to 19 bases. CDR3 sequence reads: CASSSDGRGFSYTF. In nucleotides, the CDR3 is TGTGCCAGCAGTTCGGACGGGAGGGGATTCAGCTACACCTTC.

In its sample, this clone was seen once. The chain recombines TRBV2 with TRBJ1-4; D is uncertain. Germline V gives CDR1 SNHLY, CDR2 FYNNEI. Deletions cut 2 bases from V and 3 bases from J, with 10 bases between. CDR3 length: 15 residues. In DNA form, the CDR3 reads TGTGCCAGCAGTGAAATAGGCCAGGCTAATGAAAAACTGTTTTTT. Residues: CASSEIGQANEKLFF.